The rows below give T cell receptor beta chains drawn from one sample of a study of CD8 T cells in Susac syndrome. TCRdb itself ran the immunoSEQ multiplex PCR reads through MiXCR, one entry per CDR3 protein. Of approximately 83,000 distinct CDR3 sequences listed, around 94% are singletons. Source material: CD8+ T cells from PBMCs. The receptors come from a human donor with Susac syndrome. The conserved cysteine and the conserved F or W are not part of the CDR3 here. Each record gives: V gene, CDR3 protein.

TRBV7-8,ASSNLRLGGDTQY
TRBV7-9,ASSSPQALYEQY
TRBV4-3,ASSQERGRQGRDNEQF
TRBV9,ASSVEWSSGNTIY
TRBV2,ASSEAGDSAYEQY
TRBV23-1,ASSQRPEGPNSNQPQH
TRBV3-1,ASSQEEGRSSPRTGELF
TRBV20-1,SAPHPSGASYEQY
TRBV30,AWSRQGATDTQY
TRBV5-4,ASSLSGSHEQF
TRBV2,ASRRKGLAVYEQY
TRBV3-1,ASSQGLASGGANEQF
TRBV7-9,ASSHPRSTDTQY
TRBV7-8,ASSSDRGNSPLH
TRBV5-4,ASRTGGKYEQF
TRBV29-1,SVGWGEEYEQY
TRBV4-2,ASVRDFGAGELF
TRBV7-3,ASSPMGGSYEQY
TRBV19,ASSSVGLAYEQY
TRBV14,ASSQSGILGWVSYNEQF
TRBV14,ASSQITSGSYEQY
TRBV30,AWSGGADYEQY
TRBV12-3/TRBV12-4,ASSPSGISYNEQF
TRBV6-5,ASSQGAGDQPQH
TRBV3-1,ASSFGTGYYGYT
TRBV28,ASSPPFGEIGYT
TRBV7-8,ASSRLYFPGENIQY
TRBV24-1,ATSGGDNTQY
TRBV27,ASSLSLAGVYNEQF
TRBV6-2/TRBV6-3,ASSFGSVRFRNEQF
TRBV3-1,ASSQELAATYEQY
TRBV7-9,ASSLGLAGVNTGELF